This TCR beta chain was sequenced in a study of CD8+ T cells in alopecia areata. Study background: Using the percentage of affected scalp area, treated patients' severity was scored.

The CDR3 has 14 amino acids. The junction had 7 bases not matched to a gene; V was cut back by 6 bases and J by 5 bases. In germline, CDR1 is SNHLY, CDR2 FYNNEI. Indicated treatment: oral pan-JAK inhibitor, 5-10 mg twice daily. Of note for this clone: The antigen is not known.

Regarding the study as a whole: In patients, TCRs were shared less clearly than in mice, and HLA may possibly be involved.

It was cDNA, reverse transcribed from extracted RNA, that served as the sequencing template. The data were produced by immunoSEQ multiplex PCR, yet TCRdb's version contains in-frame clones alone and is incomplete. The sample includes about 110,000 clones, about 59% seen only once; the top ten take approximately 12%. This clonotype originated in a human donor with alopecia areata. The specimen comprised CD8+ T cells sorted from blood, sampled at week 24, from a patient treated with tofacitinib. The V gene is TRBV2, the J gene TRBJ1-5; TRBD1 matches 7 bases. The DNA for the CDR3 is TGTGCCAGCAGCGCAGGGGGAGGTTATCAGCCCCAGCATTTT. As protein: CASSAGGGYQPQHF.